Given below is one TCR beta chain in context. Its antigen is currently unknown. Germline values: CDR1 MNHEY, CDR2 SVGEGT. This CDR3 contains 11 residues. The data stem from a study of T cells expressing NK-cell markers. Study-level background: Among the eight sequenced donors, seven tested HCMV-seropositive and one tested seronegative. General study results and limits: Dominant NKG2C+ clonotypes made up about 1.0-7.0% of CD8+ T cells in roughly 6 donors.

Researchers built TCR beta cDNA using 5'RACE template switching with UMIs. Reprocessing the 5' RACE reads, TCRdb reports a single entry for every CDR3 protein and omits DNA. The sample's table shows around 550,000 distinct CDR3 sequences. The sample comprised blood T cells: a sorted CD56 or NKG2C T cell subset, CD4+ or CD8+ T cells, or bulk PBMC T cells (not recorded which). The chain uses TRBV6-2 or TRBV6-3 and TRBJ1-4. The sequence was collected from a man aged 18 to 29 in good health. The chain's CDR3 is CASNQGEKLFF.